Presented here are 8 T cell receptor beta chains from one specimen sequenced in a study of T-cell reconstitution after alpha-beta-depleted transplantation in children. Preparing the TCRbeta library involved the use of unique molecular identifiers. One entry per CDR3 protein results from TCRdb running MiXCR on the PCR reads. The data hold approximately 420,000 distinct CDR3 sequences, with under 13% observed a single time. Sequences were derived from PBMCs from the stem cell graft donor, sampled from the stem cell graft. Every receptor here comes from a human donor who donated a stem cell graft to a child with acute myeloid leukemia.

This clonotype was seen many times. The chain employs TRBV20-1 and TRBJ1-5, with a possible D match to TRBD1 (6 bases). The CDR3 spans 15 residues. CDR1 is DFQATT and CDR2 is SNEGSKA in the germline V gene (reference sequence). V was clipped by 5 bases and J by 6 bases, with 20 bases between them. CDR3 DNA sequence: TGCAGTGCTGCGGTTAACAGGGCATTTGGTCAGCCCCAGCATTTT. It is translated as CSAAVNRAFGQPQHF.

The V and J genes are TRBV5-1 and TRBJ2-3; D is unclear. The ends were cut back, 4 bases at V and 2 bases at J, with 11 bases in the middle. The CDR3 covers 14 residues. The V gene's germline CDR1 is SGHRS and CDR2 YFSETQ. Here the CDR3 reads CASSVRSATDTQYF. The CDR3 DNA follows: TGCGCCAGCAGCGTGAGATCCGCCACAGATACGCAGTATTTT.

The rearrangement uses TRBV7-2 and TRBJ2-5, with TRBD2 identical over 8 bases. Per the germline V gene, CDR1 is SGHTA and CDR2 is FQGNSA. CDR3 size: 17 residues. The trim removed 1 base at V and 5 bases at J, leaving 12 bases unmatched. The CDR3 region is CASSLELQTSVLETQYF. The CDR3 DNA reads TGTGCCAGCAGCTTAGAGCTTCAGACTAGCGTTTTGGAGACCCAGTACTTC.

The V and J genes are TRBV20-1 and TRBJ2-5; D remains ambiguous. Germline V gene sequence: CDR1 DFQATT, CDR2 SNEGSKA (reference sequence). The CDR3 totals 11 residues. Trimming pared 5 bases from V and 3 bases from J, leaving 7 bases between. The CDR3 loop is CSALREETQYF. The CDR3 DNA follows: TGCAGTGCTCTTAGAGAAGAGACCCAGTACTTC.

V is TRBV7-9 and J is TRBJ2-1; 7 nucleotides align to TRBD1. The CDR3 extends over 16 amino acids. The junction had 9 bases not matched to a gene; V was cut back by 0 bases and J by 7 bases. Per the germline V gene, CDR1 is SEHNR and CDR2 is FQNEAQ (reference sequence). The CDR3 DNA sequence: TGTGCCAGCAGCTTAGCCCTTACAGGGGATGGGAATGAGCAGTTCTTC. This sequence encodes CASSLALTGDGNEQFF.

The sample holds many counts of this clonotype. The chain joins TRBV29-1 to TRBJ2-7; D is unclear. V was shortened by 7 bases and J by 3 bases, with 10 bases between the two germline ends. The CDR3 is made up of 11 amino acids. Germline-derived CDR1 and CDR2 are SQVTM and ANQGSEA. The DNA for the CDR3 is TGCAGCGCACAAACAGACTACGAGCAGTACGTC. Its protein product is CSAQTDYEQYV.

This clonotype has ten or more counts. The chain uses TRBV7-9 and TRBJ2-1; D may be TRBD1 (5 bases). CDR3 size: 15 residues. V lost 1 base and J lost 3, with 10 bases in between. Germline loops: CDR1 SEHNR, CDR2 FQNEAQ (reference sequence). CDR3 loop: CASSLGGVFYNEQFF. CDR3 nucleotide sequence: TGTGCCAGCAGCTTAGGGGGCGTTTTCTACAATGAGCAGTTCTTC. The variable domain in full, completed from reference TRBV7-9 and TRBJ2-1, reads DTGVSQNPRHKITKRGQNVTFRCDPISEHNRLYWYRQTLGQGPEFLTYFQNEAQLEKSRLLSDRFSAERPKGSFSTLEIQRTEQGDSAMYLCASSLGGVFYNEQFFGPGTRLTVL.

This chain joins TRBV25-1 and TRBJ2-1; D ambiguous. This CDR3 is built from 14 residues. The V gene's germline CDR1 is MGHDK and CDR2 SYGVNS. Trimming took off 4 bases at V and 4 bases at J, with 11 bases between the two ends. CDR3 protein: CASSVPLPYNEQFF. For the CDR3, the DNA is TGTGCCAGCAGTGTCCCGCTACCTTACAATGAGCAGTTCTTC. The variable domain in full, with the rest retrieved from reference TRBV25-1 and TRBJ2-1, is EADIYQTPRYLVIGTGKKITLECSQTMGHDKMYWYQQDPGMELHLIHYSYGVNSTEKGDLSSESTVSRIRTEHFPLTLESARPSHTSQYLCASSVPLPYNEQFFGPGTRLTVL.